The 3 T cell receptor beta chains in this list originate from one sample, sequenced in a study of T cell responses to AZD1222 COVID-19 vaccine. The data were produced by immunoSEQ multiplex PCR, yet TCRdb's version contains in-frame clones alone and is incomplete. The data contain over 150,000 clones, roughly 90% of them seen just once; the ten biggest clones take up around 4.5%. The specimen was peripheral blood, collected 28 days after the second AZD1222 dose. Receptor source: an adult who received the AZD1222 COVID-19 vaccine.

The chain couples TRBV5-5 to TRBJ1-3; 9 positions agree with TRBD1. The germline CDR1 and CDR2 sequences are SGHKS and YYEKEE (reference sequence). The J segment lost 2 bases and the V segment lost 0 bases, leaving 0 bases of the junction unmatched. This CDR3 has 15 amino acids. This chain's CDR3 is CASSLDRGPGNTIYF. CDR3 nucleotides: TGTGCCAGCAGCTTGGACAGGGGGCCTGGAAACACCATATATTTT.

The chain couples TRBV7-3 to TRBJ2-2; the D gene is possibly TRBD1 (6 bases). The CDR3 loop spans 17 amino acids. Trimming pared 5 bases from V and 0 bases from J, leaving 16 bases between. Germline V CDR1 and CDR2: SGHTA, FQGTGA. The CDR3 is CASSQTPGHSNTGELFF. Written as DNA, the CDR3 is TGTGCCAGCAGCCAGACGCCGGGACACTCGAACACCGGGGAGCTGTTTTTT.

This clone was seen only a few times. J is TRBJ1-4 and V is TRBV6-5, with D possibly TRBD1 on 5 matching bases. The V gene's germline CDR1 is MNHEY and CDR2 SVGAGI. This CDR3 is 15 amino acids long. Deletions cut 5 bases from V and 0 bases from J, with 10 bases between. CDR3 nucleotides: TGTGCCAGCAGTCCCCGGGACCCAACTAATGAAAAACTGTTTTTT. Protein sequence: CASSPRDPTNEKLFF.